The rows below give T cell receptor beta chains drawn from one sample of a study of early T cells in non-severe SARS-CoV-2 infection. One entry per CDR3 protein, called by TCRdb with MiXCR from the 5' RACE reads. The sample includes 50,000 to 55,000 distinct CDR3 sequences, 9% to 9.5% of them seen just once. The sequencing sample was made of whole blood. The receptors were sampled from an adult who was a healthcare worker with PCR-confirmed SARS-CoV-2 infection or an uninfected control (not recorded which). Both conserved end residues are part of each CDR3. The D gene is left open where the match is weak. Rows give clone size only sometimes, using once, few, many, or a class for an expanded clone.

>16|many|TRBV6-1|TRBD2|TRBJ2-7
CASSEALLTSGYEQYF
TGTGCCAGCAGTGAAGCGCTTTTAACTAGCGGGTACGAGCAGTACTTC
>13|-|TRBV20-1|-|TRBJ1-5
CSARPGSNQPQHF
TGCAGTGCTAGACCGGGAAGCAATCAGCCCCAGCATTTT
>13|many|TRBV29-1|-|TRBJ2-7
CSVAGDSSYEQYF
TGCAGCGTTGCGGGGGACAGCTCCTACGAGCAGTACTTC
>15|many|TRBV19|TRBD1|TRBJ1-6
CASRPPGQDNSPLHF
TGTGCCAGTAGGCCTCCGGGACAGGATAATTCACCCCTCCACTTT
>18|many|TRBV7-2|-|TRBJ1-3
CASSLGAVDRYSGNTIYF
TGTGCCAGCAGCTTAGGCGCGGTCGACAGATACTCTGGAAACACCATATATTTT
>15|many|TRBV5-1|TRBD1|TRBJ2-2
CASSLAQGATGELFF
TGCGCCAGCAGCTTGGCTCAGGGGGCCACCGGGGAGCTGTTTTTT
>18|many|TRBV18|-|TRBJ2-1
CASSPLPLRDSKMDEQFF
TGTGCCAGCTCACCACTGCCGCTCCGGGATTCCAAAATGGATGAGCAGTTCTTC
>16|few|TRBV5-1|-|TRBJ2-6
CASSLGTLSGANVLTF
TGCGCCAGCAGCTTGGGAACCCTCTCTGGGGCCAACGTCCTGACTTTC
>15|few|TRBV10-1|-|TRBJ1-1
CASSEWGHRNTEAFF
TGCGCCAGCAGTGAGTGGGGCCATAGGAACACTGAAGCTTTCTTT
>15|many|TRBV5-1|TRBD1|TRBJ2-7
CASSLAGQGAYEQYF
TGCGCCAGCAGCTTGGCCGGACAGGGGGCCTACGAGCAGTACTTC
>15|many|TRBV5-8|-|TRBJ2-7
CASSLPPPGTYEQYF
TGTGCCAGCAGCTTGCCCCCCCCGGGCACCTACGAGCAGTACTTC
>14|many|TRBV12-3/TRBV12-4|TRBD1|TRBJ2-1
CASSLGRQGSEQFF
TGTGCCAGCAGTTTAGGCCGACAGGGCTCTGAGCAGTTCTTC
>13|many|TRBV29-1|TRBD2|TRBJ2-2
CSVGTGGDGELFF
TGCAGCGTTGGAACGGGAGGGGACGGGGAGCTGTTTTTT
>15|many|TRBV24-1|-|TRBJ2-3
CATSDSGQVTDTQYF
TGTGCCACCAGTGATTCAGGACAAGTCACAGATACGCAGTATTTT
>13|many|TRBV5-6|-|TRBJ1-1
CASSLDVVSEAFF
TGTGCCAGCAGCTTGGACGTGGTTAGTGAAGCTTTCTTT
>13|many|TRBV20-1|-|TRBJ2-7
CSAIYPSSYEQYF
TGCAGTGCTATTTATCCATCGTCCTACGAGCAGTACTTC
>14|many|TRBV5-4|TRBD1|TRBJ1-1
CASSLDRGNSEAFF
TGTGCCAGCAGCTTGGACAGGGGCAACTCTGAAGCTTTCTTT
>14|many|TRBV5-5|TRBD1|TRBJ2-1
CASSPGQGGNEQFF
TGTGCCAGCAGCCCCGGACAGGGGGGAAATGAGCAGTTCTTC
>15|many|TRBV6-1|-|TRBJ2-5
CASSEDPGTQETQYF
TGTGCCAGCAGTGAAGACCCCGGAACCCAAGAGACCCAGTACTTC
>13|-|TRBV9|TRBD1|TRBJ2-7
CASSAPGTDEQYF
TGTGCCAGCAGCGCCCCCGGGACAGACGAGCAGTACTTC
>15|many|TRBV20-1|TRBD2|TRBJ2-7
CSARDRPGLAYEQYF
TGCAGTGCCAGAGATAGGCCCGGACTAGCCTACGAGCAGTACTTC
>15|few|TRBV4-1|-|TRBJ1-6
CASSQDRPSNSPLHF
TGCGCCAGCAGCCAAGATCGACCCTCAAATTCACCCCTCCACTTT
>16|many|TRBV4-1|TRBD1|TRBJ2-2
CASSQPDRANTGELFF
TGCGCCAGCAGCCAACCGGACAGGGCGAACACCGGGGAGCTGTTTTTT
>12|-|TRBV30|-|TRBJ1-1
CAWIGQNTEAFF
TGTGCCTGGATAGGACAGAACACTGAAGCTTTCTTT
>16|many|TRBV7-8|-|TRBJ2-7
CASSLGPGRLSYEQYF
TGTGCCAGCAGCTTAGGACCGGGACGGCTCTCCTACGAGCAGTACTTC
>15|many|TRBV3-2|-|TRBJ1-5
CASSQGPGGSQPQHF
TGTGCCAGCAGCCAAGGTCCGGGGGGAAGTCAGCCCCAGCATTTT
>13|many|TRBV6-5|-|TRBJ2-2
CASKVGNTGELFF
TGTGCCAGCAAGGTGGGGAACACCGGGGAGCTGTTTTTT
>13|many|TRBV5-5|-|TRBJ1-5
CASSWDSNQPQHF
TGTGCCAGCAGTTGGGACTCAAATCAGCCCCAGCATTTT
>16|many|TRBV12-5|TRBD2|TRBJ2-3
CASGQGLAGSTDTQYF
TGTGCTAGTGGTCAGGGACTAGCGGGATCCACAGATACGCAGTATTTT
>12|many|TRBV7-9|-|TRBJ2-3
CASSYNLDTQYF
TGTGCCAGCAGCTATAACCTAGATACGCAGTATTTT